The 29 T cell receptor beta chains below come from one sample, sequenced in a study of blood T cells in healthy people across ages. A second PCR, run for about 6 to 11 cycles, used a sample-barcoded 5' primer plus a J-beta primer mix. TCRdb processed the 5' RACE reads anew with MiXCR; each CDR3 protein has one entry. Here the sample spans roughly 1.7 million distinct CDR3 sequences, about 31% being singletons. The specimen was blood. The receptor set was obtained from a woman in her 30s in good health.

The chain uses TRBV27 and TRBJ2-7, with 7 bases fitting TRBD1. The CDR3 sequence is 15 residues long. Germline CDR1 MNHEY, CDR2 SMNVEV (reference sequence). The V gene end was trimmed by 4 bases and the J gene end by 7 bases; junction bases not matched to a gene: 13. Here the CDR3 reads CASSSSLNRGWEQYF. In nucleotides, the CDR3 is TGTGCCAGCAGTTCCTCTCTGAACAGGGGCTGGGAGCAGTACTTC.

This clonotype occurred a few times. The gene calls are TRBV7-8 and TRBJ2-7; 8 nucleotides agree with TRBD2. Germline V lookup: CDR1 SGHVS, CDR2 FQNEAQ. The CDR3 runs to 14 residues. The J segment lost 5 bases and the V segment lost 1 base, leaving 4 bases of the junction unmatched. The CDR3 region has the DNA TGTGCCAGCAGCTTAGGGACTAGCATACACGAGCAGTACTTC. It is translated as CASSLGTSIHEQYF.

A few counts support this clonotype. The V call is TRBV6-1, the J call TRBJ2-7, with a weak D call TRBD1 (5 bases). Gene TRBJ2-5 matches the end of the DNA better, so the J call may be wrong. The CDR3 is 14 amino acids. Per the germline V gene, CDR1 is MNHNS and CDR2 is SASEGT. The CDR3 coding sequence is TGTGCCAGCAGTGGGTGGACATCTCGGGAGACCCAGTACTTC. Amino acids: CASSGWTSRETQYF.

The V gene is TRBV4-1, the J gene TRBJ2-7, with a weak D call TRBD2 (5 bases). Trimming cost V 0 bases and J 2 bases, with 14 bases left between them. The germline V gene encodes CDR1 MGHRA and CDR2 YSYEKL. The CDR3 has 16 amino acids. The CDR3 reads CASSQEGAEGPYEQYF. As DNA, the CDR3 is TGCGCCAGCAGCCAAGAGGGTGCCGAGGGCCCCTACGAGCAGTACTTC.

The J gene is TRBJ2-5, the V gene TRBV7-9, with a possible D match to TRBD2 (6 bases). Germline lookup yields CDR1 SEHNR and CDR2 FQNEAQ (reference sequence). Trimming left V 5 bases short and J 5 bases short, with 21 bases between. The CDR3 contains 16 residues. The CDR3 here is CASSPPSKLAPETQYF. The CDR3 DNA follows: TGTGCCAGCAGCCCCCCCTCGAAACTAGCCCCGGAGACCCAGTACTTC. Combining the CDR3 with reference TRBV7-9 and TRBJ2-5 gives the whole variable domain DTGVSQNPRHKITKRGQNVTFRCDPISEHNRLYWYRQTLGQGPEFLTYFQNEAQLEKSRLLSDRFSAERPKGSFSTLEIQRTEQGDSAMYLCASSPPSKLAPETQYFGPGTRLLVL.

The chain has TRBV3-1 and TRBJ2-7, with 9 bases lining up with TRBD2. CDR3 length: 15 residues. Germline CDR1 is LGHDT and CDR2 is YNNKEL (reference sequence). V shed 1 base and J 7 bases; nucleotides not matched to a gene: 8. The chain's CDR3 is CASSQVSGGYLEQYF. The CDR3 nucleotides are TGTGCCAGCAGCCAAGTAAGCGGGGGGTATTTGGAGCAGTACTTC.

This chain connects TRBV29-1 to TRBJ1-5, with no clear D. The CDR3 has 14 amino acids. Germline CDR1 reads SQVTM; CDR2 reads ANQGSEA. With 3 bases removed from V and 0 bases from J, the gap between germline ends came to 9 bases. CDR3 bases: TGCAGCGTTGAGGGGTGGGGTAGCAATCAGCCCCAGCATTTT. This encodes CSVEGWGSNQPQHF.

V gene TRBV20-1 combines with J gene TRBJ2-5; D may be TRBD2 (6 bases). The DNA matches TRBJ2-7 better at its end, which makes the J call doubtful. Germline V gene lookup returns CDR1 DFQATT and CDR2 SNEGSKA (reference sequence). The CDR3 is 13 amino acids. CDR3 residues: CSARGGAFYEQYF. In DNA, the CDR3 is TGCAGTGCTAGGGGGGGAGCTTTTTACGAGCAGTACTTC.

CDR3 bases: TGCGCCAGCAGCCAAAGGGGGAGCTCAGGGAATCTGGAAAAACTGTTTTTT. Protein product: CASSQRGSSGNLEKLFF. The genes are TRBV4-1 and TRBJ1-4; D may be TRBD1 (6 bases). This CDR3 has 17 residues. V lost 2 bases and J 8 bases, leaving 21 bases between the germline ends. Germline CDR1 and CDR2: MGHRA and YSYEKL.

This clonotype was recorded at least ten times. V usage is TRBV29-1 and J usage is TRBJ2-3; D not resolved. Germline V gene data show CDR1 as SQVTM and CDR2 as ANQGSEA. The CDR3 is made up of 13 amino acids. V was clipped by 6 bases and J by 0 bases, with 10 bases between them. The CDR3 loop is CSVAGTSTDTQYF. DNA of the CDR3: TGCAGCGTCGCCGGTACTAGCACAGATACGCAGTATTTT.

This clonotype was detected a few times. The chain employs TRBV3-1 and TRBJ2-6; D might be TRBD1 (5 bases). The V gene's germline CDR1 is LGHDT and CDR2 YNNKEL (reference sequence). Trimming shortened V by 3 bases and J by 1 base, and 10 bases separated the two germline ends. The CDR3 is 16 amino acids. CDR3 protein: CASSHEWTSGANVLTF. Written as DNA, the CDR3 is TGTGCCAGCAGCCACGAATGGACATCTGGGGCCAACGTCCTGACTTTC.

This clonotype has a handful of counts. CDR3 sequence reads: CASSQVVAGTYEQYF. In DNA, the CDR3 is TGCGCCAGCAGCCAAGTGGTAGCGGGAACCTACGAGCAGTACTTC. The rearrangement links TRBV4-1 to TRBJ2-7, with TRBD2 matching over 8 bases. CDR3 size: 15 residues. Germline V gene sequence: CDR1 MGHRA, CDR2 YSYEKL. Losses at the gene ends were 1 base for V and 2 bases for J; bases not matched to a gene: 4.

The chain has TRBV30 and TRBJ2-1; D remains unclear. Trimming cost V 5 bases and J 9 bases, with 11 bases left between them. The CDR3 runs to 11 residues. The germline CDR1 and CDR2 sequences are GTSNPN and SVGIG (reference sequence). Here the CDR3 reads CAWGRLSEQFF. The CDR3 DNA follows: TGTGCCTGGGGCCGCCTGTCTGAGCAGTTCTTC.

This clonotype showed up many times. The V gene is TRBV12-3 or TRBV12-4, the J gene TRBJ2-7; D is ambiguous. V lost 5 bases, J lost 1 base, and 9 bases lay in between. The CDR3 spans 13 residues. The CDR3 loop reads CASSDPLSYEQYF. For the CDR3, the DNA is TGTGCCAGCAGTGACCCCTTATCCTACGAGCAGTACTTC.

The chain uses TRBV10-3 and TRBJ2-1; 9 bases are shared with TRBD1. V lost 6 bases and J lost 9; bases outside the gene matches: 6. Germline V lookup: CDR1 ENHRY, CDR2 SYGVKD. This CDR3 contains 13 residues. The CDR3 DNA reads as TGTGCCATCAGCTGGGACAGGGAGGGTGAGCAGTTCTTC. It yields the protein CAISWDREGEQFF.

This chain links TRBV7-8 with TRBJ2-1; 16 nucleotides line up with TRBD2. Germline values: CDR1 SGHVS, CDR2 FQNEAQ. The junction had 8 bases not matched to a gene; V was cut back by 5 bases and J by 4 bases. The CDR3 length is 18 residues. CDR3 coding DNA: TGTGCCAGCAGCCGGGGGACTAGCGGGAGGGAGGCATACAATGAGCAGTTCTTC. This translates into CASSRGTSGREAYNEQFF.

Only a few counts were recorded for this clonotype. The chain carries TRBV28 and TRBJ2-7, with 9 bases fitting TRBD2. This CDR3 has 21 residues. Germline V CDR1 and CDR2: MDHEN, SYDVKM. Trimming at V came to 3 bases and at J to 3 bases, leaving 24 bases not matched to a gene. CDR3 sequence reads: CASSFGVGDLLIAGVRYEQYF. The CDR3 region has the DNA TGTGCCAGCAGTTTCGGAGTTGGGGACCTCCTCATAGCGGGAGTTCGCTACGAGCAGTACTTC.

This clonotype appeared many times. The chain uses TRBV4-2 and TRBJ2-1; TRBD1 or TRBD2 may be the D gene (5 bases each). This CDR3 comprises 15 residues. V was trimmed by 0 bases and J by 2 bases, leaving 8 bases between them. Germline V lookup: CDR1 LGHNA, CDR2 YNFKEQ. CDR3 sequence reads: CASSQDGTTYNEQFF. The CDR3 DNA reads as TGTGCCAGCAGCCAAGACGGGACGACCTACAATGAGCAGTTCTTC.

This clonotype has more than one count but fewer than ten. The V gene is TRBV11-1, the J gene TRBJ2-1; 7 nucleotides line up with TRBD2. The V segment lost 5 bases and the J segment 3 bases; nucleotides outside the gene matches: 16. CDR1 and CDR2 from the germline V gene are SGHAT and FQDESV (reference sequence). The CDR3 runs 18 residues. CDR3: CASSPDGRQRGYYNEQFF. In nucleotides, the CDR3 is TGTGCCAGCAGCCCCGATGGTAGGCAGCGGGGCTACTACAATGAGCAGTTCTTC.

This clonotype was detected a few times. The J gene is TRBJ2-6, the V gene TRBV5-8, with a weak D call TRBD2 (6 bases). This CDR3 spans 17 amino acids. V lost 5 bases and J 3 bases, leaving 18 bases between the germline ends. Germline V gene sequence: CDR1 SGHTS, CDR2 YDEGEE. The CDR3 is CASSAPVGGGGANVLTF. The CDR3, as DNA: TGTGCCAGCAGTGCGCCCGTGGGGGGAGGTGGGGCCAACGTCCTGACTTTC.

This chain connects TRBV20-1 to TRBJ2-5; tentatively, D is TRBD1 or TRBD2 (5 bases each). V lost 3 bases to trimming and J lost 11 bases, with 16 bases between them. This CDR3 spans 12 amino acids. The germline CDR1 and CDR2 sequences are DFQATT and SNEGSKA (reference sequence). CDR3 loop: CSARGRGSSQYF. For the CDR3, the DNA is TGCAGTGCTAGGGGACGGGGCTCCTCTCAGTACTTC.

The chain joins TRBV7-9 to TRBJ2-5; 8 nucleotides line up with TRBD1. The germline V gene encodes CDR1 SEHNR and CDR2 FQNEAQ (reference sequence). V lost 6 bases, J lost 5 bases, and 8 bases stayed unmatched. CDR3 size: 14 residues. The CDR3 nucleotides read TGTGCCAGCAGTTTGACAGGGGAAGGGGAGACCCAGTACTTC. This sequence encodes CASSLTGEGETQYF.

The chain has TRBV12-3 or TRBV12-4 and TRBJ2-6, with 10 bases aligning to TRBD2. The CDR3 has 20 residues. The J segment lost 0 bases and the V segment lost 4 bases, leaving 12 bases of the junction unmatched. Here the CDR3 DNA reads TGTGCCAGCAGTTCCATAGCGGGGGGCCTTACTAGCTCTGGGGCCAACGTCCTGACTTTC. It yields the protein CASSSIAGGLTSSGANVLTF.

The chain is built from TRBV20-1 and TRBJ1-5; 7 bases line up with TRBD1. From germline, CDR1 is DFQATT and CDR2 SNEGSKA (reference sequence). The CDR3 is made up of 13 amino acids. V lost 6 bases, J lost 6 bases, and 8 bases stayed unmatched. This chain's CDR3 is CSAEGQLTQPQHF. In DNA, the CDR3 is TGCAGTGCCGAGGGACAGCTTACTCAGCCCCAGCATTTT.

The chain links TRBV4-1 to TRBJ1-4; D is unresolved. CDR1 is MGHRA, CDR2 YSYEKL, per germline. The CDR3 covers 14 residues. V was trimmed by 4 bases and J by 7 bases, leaving 13 bases between them. The CDR3 here is CASSLLRVGEKLFF. Here the CDR3 DNA reads TGCGCCAGCAGCCTCCTCCGGGTTGGTGAAAAACTGTTTTTT.

This clonotype was seen repeatedly, ten times or more. CDR3 residues: CASSPFNRVQGEQFF. The CDR3 DNA reads as TGTGCCAGCAGCCCCTTTAATCGGGTTCAGGGGGAGCAGTTCTTC. V and J are TRBV6-2 or TRBV6-3 and TRBJ2-1; a possible D gene is TRBD1 (6 bases). The CDR3 runs 15 residues. Trimming removed 6 bases at V and 10 bases at J, with 22 bases between. Germline V CDR1 and CDR2: MNHEY, SVGEGT.

The CDR3 region has the DNA TGTGCCAGCAGCTTGGCCCTGGGGGCGGACTATGGCTACACCTTC. It codes for CASSLALGADYGYTF. This chain uses TRBV5-4 with TRBJ1-2; perhaps TRBD1 as D (6 bases). The CDR3 is made up of 15 amino acids. Germline V gene data show CDR1 as SGHNT and CDR2 as YYREEE (reference sequence). V lost 0 bases to trimming and J lost 3 bases, with 12 bases between them.

The V and J genes are TRBV6-2 or TRBV6-3 and TRBJ2-2; no reliable D call. Germline assignment: CDR1 MNHEY and CDR2 SVGEGT. The V and J ends lost 5 bases and 6 bases respectively, with 16 bases between them. This CDR3 has 15 amino acids. The CDR3 sequence is CASSPHPAPAGELFF. In DNA, the CDR3 is TGTGCCAGCAGTCCTCATCCCGCGCCGGCCGGGGAGCTGTTTTTT.

The V and J genes are TRBV20-1 and TRBJ1-2, with 7 bases that match TRBD1. Germline loops: CDR1 DFQATT, CDR2 SNEGSKA (reference sequence). Unmatched junction bases numbered 14, after V lost 3 bases and J lost 4 bases. The CDR3 length is 16 residues. The CDR3 loop is CSASEFDRAVSYGYTF. Written as DNA, the CDR3 is TGCAGTGCTAGCGAATTCGACAGGGCCGTTAGCTATGGCTACACCTTC.